This T cell receptor beta chain came from a study of Ad26.COV2.S vaccination and SARS-CoV-2 variants. The study's findings and limits: Marked by substantial breadth, spike-specific CD8+ and CD4+ T cell responses were reportedly seen after vaccination. From the TCR breadth and depth analyses, total T cell responses may have been underestimated. Recipients given vaccine exceeded placebo recipients in spike-specific TCR breadth. Similar non-spike TCR breadth was seen in vaccine and placebo recipients.

Comment on this clone: Its antigen is as yet unknown.

Trimming took off 5 bases at V and 4 bases at J, with 10 bases between the two ends. The CDR3 contains 12 residues. Germline V lookup: CDR1 SGHRS, CDR2 YFSETQ. Data came from immunoSEQ multiplex PCR; TCRdb stores just in-frame clones and leaves some out. The sample holds about 350,000 clones, just over 90% seen once. This receptor was obtained from a human donor who had recovered from COVID-19. The genes are TRBV5-1 and TRBJ2-7; D could derive from TRBD1 or TRBD2 (5 bases each). The sequencing here drew on peripheral blood, taken after recovery from COVID-19. CDR3 DNA sequence: TGCGCCAGCAGGGGGGTAGCGTACGAGCAGTACTTC. This translates into CASRGVAYEQYF.